Detailed here is one T cell receptor beta chain. Its antigen remains unknown. Sequencing was performed with immunoSEQ multiplex PCR; in TCRdb, only in-frame clones are kept and a portion is missing. The top ten clones hold roughly 1.7% of a sample with roughly 89,000 clones, around 84% of them seen once. V was pared by 0 bases and J by 1 base, with 13 bases between. Germline assignment: CDR1 SGHDT and CDR2 YYEEEE. The CDR3 sequence is 16 residues long. The record originates from a study of OX40 agonist ivuxolimab in advanced cancers. Background on the study: One hepatocellular carcinoma and a couple of cutaneous melanoma patients partially responded.

Study outcomes and limitations: Determination of antigen specificity was not performed for the expanded peripheral T cells. At 0.1 to 3.0 mg/kg, CD4+ and CD8+ blood T cells expanded clonally by week 6. Fewer expanded clones were found on average in CD4+ than in CD8+ T cells.

The sequencing used CD4+ or CD8+ T cells sorted from blood, collected in a trial of the OX40 agonist ivuxolimab. The receptor comes from an adult with an advanced solid tumor such as melanoma, head and neck, liver or kidney cancer. The rearrangement links TRBV5-6 to TRBJ1-2; D ambiguous. The CDR3 region is CASSLAYAESNYGYTF. The DNA of the CDR3 is TGTGCCAGCAGCTTGGCTTACGCCGAGAGTAACTATGGCTACACCTTC.